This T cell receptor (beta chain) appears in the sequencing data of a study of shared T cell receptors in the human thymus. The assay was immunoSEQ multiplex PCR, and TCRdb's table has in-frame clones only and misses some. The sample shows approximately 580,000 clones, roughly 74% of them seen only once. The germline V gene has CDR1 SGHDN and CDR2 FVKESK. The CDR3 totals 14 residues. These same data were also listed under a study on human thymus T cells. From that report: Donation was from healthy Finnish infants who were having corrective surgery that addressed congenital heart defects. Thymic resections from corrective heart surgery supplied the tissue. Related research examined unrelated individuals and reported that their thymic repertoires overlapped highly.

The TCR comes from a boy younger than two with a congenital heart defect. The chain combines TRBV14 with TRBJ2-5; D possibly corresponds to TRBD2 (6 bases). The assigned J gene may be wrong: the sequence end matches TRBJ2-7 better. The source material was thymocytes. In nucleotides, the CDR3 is TGTGCCAGCAGCCACCCCGGAGGGGACGACGAGCAGTACTTC. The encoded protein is CASSHPGGDDEQYF.